The 5 T cell receptor beta chains listed next were all sequenced from one sample in a study of cytomegalovirus exposure and HLA in healthy donors. It was with 60 Vbeta and 13 Jbeta primers that the PCR ran. Clones were read by immunoSEQ multiplex PCR, and TCRdb kept only the in-frame ones, dropping some. Among 110,000 to 150,000 clones listed, around 73% were seen once. Specimen: PBMCs. Every receptor here comes from a female donor in good health and CMV-seronegative.

The chain uses TRBV9 and TRBJ1-5, with D unclear. Trimming shortened V by 4 bases and J by 0 bases, and 8 bases separated the two germline ends. Germline assignment: CDR1 SGDLS and CDR2 YYNGEE. The CDR3 sequence is 14 residues long. The CDR3 is CASSRLDSNQPQHF. In DNA, the CDR3 is TGTGCCAGCAGCAGGCTAGATAGCAATCAGCCCCAGCATTTT.

The table lists this clone with a few counts. The chain recombines TRBV27 with TRBJ1-1, with D unresolved. Trimming shortened V by 3 bases and J by 1 base, and 9 bases separated the two germline ends. The CDR3 spans 14 residues. Germline V gene sequence: CDR1 MNHEY, CDR2 SMNVEV (reference sequence). The CDR3 nucleotides are TGTGCCAGCAGTTTTTCGCGGAGGAACACTGAAGCTTTCTTT. Protein sequence: CASSFSRRNTEAFF.

V is TRBV6-1 and J is TRBJ1-1; 9 bases are a match to TRBD1. CDR3 size: 12 residues. Germline CDR1 is MNHNS and CDR2 is SASEGT. With 5 bases clipped from V and 10 bases from J, the junction kept 5 bases outside the gene matches. CDR3 sequence: CASSSVDRGAFF. In nucleotides, the CDR3 is TGTGCCAGCAGTTCTGTGGACAGGGGAGCTTTCTTT.

Of note for this clone: The junction departs from the called germline gene at one end, perhaps through a read error. The CDR3 DNA sequence: TGTGCCAGTATTATAACAGGTGGAACCCGGAACACTGAAGCTTTCTTT. Translation gives CASIITGGTRNTEAFF. The chain couples TRBV19 to TRBJ1-1, with a weak D call TRBD1 (5 bases). Germline CDR1 and CDR2: LNHDA and SQIVND (reference sequence). The CDR3 spans 16 residues.

There are a few counts of this clone. This chain joins TRBV5-1 and TRBJ1-1; D uncertain. Per the germline V gene, CDR1 is SGHRS and CDR2 is YFSETQ. V lost 6 bases and J 0 bases, leaving 9 bases between the germline ends. There are 13 residues in the CDR3. The CDR3 sequence: CASNGGLNTEAFF. The CDR3, as DNA: TGCGCCAGCAATGGCGGATTGAACACTGAAGCTTTCTTT.